Sequencing of this TCR beta chain was carried out in a study of blood T cells in healthy people across ages. This clonotype has just a few counts. With a much larger clone just one base away, this may be a read error. The CDR3 contains 13 residues. V was shortened by 4 bases and J by 13 bases, with 17 bases between the two germline ends. Combining a sample-barcoded 5' primer with a J-beta primer mix, a second PCR ran for roughly 6 to 12 cycles. Each CDR3 protein is one row after TCRdb ran MiXCR on the 5' RACE reads. The table shows about 810,000 distinct CDR3 sequences, with about 37% occurring only once.

This TCR was sampled from a young man in good health. The chain is built from TRBV12-3 or TRBV12-4 and TRBJ2-1; D possibly corresponds to TRBD2 (6 bases). The source material was blood. The CDR3 loop reads CASSSSAGRTQFF. CDR3 bases: TGTGCCAGCAGTTCTTCAGCGGGTCGGACCCAGTTCTTC.